This TCR beta chain was found in a study of shared clonotypes between healthy human individuals. For this clone: The sample has other DNA sequences that encode this CDR3 too.

The method was immunoSEQ multiplex PCR; TCRdb's version includes in-frame clones alone and lacks a portion of them. This table has about 640,000 clones, roughly 78% appearing once. After removal of 4 bases from V and 1 base from J, the junction contained 7 bases not matched to a gene. Germline CDR1 and CDR2: LNHDA and SQIVND (reference sequence). This CDR3 is 15 amino acids long. The authors divided CD4+ cells into CD45RA+ naive and CD45RA-negative memory subsets. Sample: memory CD4+ T cells sorted from blood. The subset denotes: CD45RA-negative fraction. V gene TRBV19 combines with J gene TRBJ2-7; 7 bases match TRBD1. The TCR comes from a woman under 40 in good health. CDR3 nucleotide sequence: TGTGCCAGTAGTAGCACGGGGACAGCGTCCTACGAGCAGTACTTC. As protein: CASSSTGTASYEQYF.